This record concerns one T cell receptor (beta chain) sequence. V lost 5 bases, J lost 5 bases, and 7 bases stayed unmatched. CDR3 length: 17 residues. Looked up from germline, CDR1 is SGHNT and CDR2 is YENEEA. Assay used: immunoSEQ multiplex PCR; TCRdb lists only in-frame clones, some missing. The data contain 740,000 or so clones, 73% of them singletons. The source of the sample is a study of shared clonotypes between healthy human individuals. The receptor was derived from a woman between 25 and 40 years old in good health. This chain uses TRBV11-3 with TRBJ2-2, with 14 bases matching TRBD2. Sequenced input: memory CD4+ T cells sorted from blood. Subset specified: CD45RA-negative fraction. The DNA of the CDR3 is TGTGCCAGCAGCCCGGGACTAGCGGGAGTATGGACCGGGGAGCTGTTTTTT. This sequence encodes CASSPGLAGVWTGELFF.